This T cell receptor (beta chain) originates from a study of T and B cells in COVID-19 patients. Multiplex PCR with BIOMED2 TRB-A/B primer pools amplified TRB rearrangements. Each CDR3 protein gets one entry after TCRdb re-called the multiplex PCR reads with MiXCR. The sample shows fewer than 6,000 distinct CDR3 sequences, about 26% of them seen only once. V lost 5 bases to trimming and J lost 12 bases; unmatched junction nucleotides: 15. The CDR3 extends over 16 amino acids. Germline V lookup: CDR1 SGHVS, CDR2 FNYEAQ. TRB was amplified from about 250-500 ng of blood genomic DNA. A remark on this clonotype: Its antigen is currently unknown.

Study-wide points: At recovery TRB diversity and richness exceeded healthy donors, after highly clonal active COVID-19 repertoires.

The sample taken for sequencing was blood. The sequence was collected from a human donor with active COVID-19. The V call is TRBV7-6, the J call TRBJ2-1, with TRBD1 identical over 11 bases. The CDR3 DNA sequence: TGTGCCAGCAGCATTTCACCGGGACAGGGGGGTCTAGGGCAGTTCTTC. The encoded protein is CASSISPGQGGLGQFF.